One sample yielded the 26 T cell receptor beta chains listed below, sequenced in a study of a mutant IDH1 vaccine in newly diagnosed glioma. No cognate antigen is known for these TCRs. Assay used: immunoSEQ multiplex PCR; TCRdb lists only in-frame clones, some missing. The sample includes tens of thousands of clones, less than 90% seen only once; the top ten take around 4.1%. Time point here: week 47, end of study. Vaccination comprised doses that each held 300 ug of mutant IDH1 20-mer peptide, plus topical imiquimod. The specimen comprised PBMCs, sampled from a glioma patient whose treatment included an IDH1 peptide vaccine. The receptors originated from a man aged 25-45 years with glioma.

The chain links TRBV7-9 to TRBJ2-2, with 10 bases identical to TRBD2. This CDR3 is 18 amino acids long. V gave up 0 bases and J gave up 4 bases; unmatched junction bases: 8. Germline V gene data show CDR1 as SEHNR and CDR2 as FQNEAQ (reference sequence). CDR3: CASSLAPAGGPGTGELFF. The CDR3 bases are TGTGCCAGCAGCTTAGCGCCAGCGGGGGGGCCAGGCACCGGGGAGCTGTTTTTT.

In its sample, this clone was seen a few times. The chain carries TRBV29-1 and TRBJ1-1, with a possible D match to TRBD1 (6 bases). CDR1 and CDR2 (germline): SQVTM, ANQGSEA. Trimming removed 3 bases at V and 4 bases at J, with 15 bases between. This CDR3 has 14 amino acids. The DNA for the CDR3 is TGCAGCGTTGAGCGGGGCAGGGGTGGCACTGAAGCTTTCTTT. Translation gives CSVERGRGGTEAFF.

V and J are TRBV4-2 and TRBJ2-7; D is undetermined. V lost 4 bases, J lost 0 bases, and 13 bases lay in between. This CDR3 has 15 amino acids. Germline lookup yields CDR1 LGHNA and CDR2 YNFKEQ. In DNA, the CDR3 is TGTGCCAGCAGCCTAGACATGGGTTCCTCCTACGAGCAGTACTTC. It codes for CASSLDMGSSYEQYF.

The sample holds one count of this clone. This chain uses TRBV28 with TRBJ1-2; 7 positions agree with TRBD1. V was clipped by 2 bases and J by 4 bases; unmatched bases: 4. Germline lookup yields CDR1 MDHEN and CDR2 SYDVKM. The CDR3 loop spans 14 amino acids. CDR3 nucleotide sequence: TGTGCCAGCAGTTTAGTTAGACAGGGCTATGGCTACACCTTC. Translating gives CASSLVRQGYGYTF.

The gene calls are TRBV5-6 and TRBJ2-5, with D perhaps matching TRBD1 (5 bases). The CDR3 loop spans 15 amino acids. V was trimmed by 3 bases and J by 1 base, leaving 13 bases between them. Germline V gene sequence: CDR1 SGHDT, CDR2 YYEEEE. This CDR3 is CASSWALGAQETQYF. In nucleotides, the CDR3 is TGTGCCAGCAGCTGGGCTCTTGGGGCCCAAGAGACCCAGTACTTC.

The V and J genes are TRBV2 and TRBJ1-2; D gene unclear. This CDR3 is built from 14 residues. V was cut by 4 bases and J by 2 bases, with 11 bases left in between. CDR1 is SNHLY, CDR2 FYNNEI, per germline. CDR3 loop: CASSGREGNYGYTF. For the CDR3, the DNA is TGTGCCAGCAGTGGAAGGGAGGGCAACTATGGCTACACCTTC.

The chain recombines TRBV4-1 with TRBJ2-4; D possibly uses TRBD1 or TRBD2 (5 bases each). Per germline, CDR1 MGHRA and CDR2 YSYEKL. V was trimmed by 4 bases and J by 1 base, leaving 26 bases between them. The CDR3 extends over 20 amino acids. CDR3 coding DNA: TGCGCCAGCAGCCGGAACCGGGGACCTGATTTTGTTGGGGCCAAAAACATTCAGTACTTC. Protein: CASSRNRGPDFVGAKNIQYF.

The chain carries TRBV6-1 and TRBJ2-1, with a weak D call TRBD1 (6 bases). V gave up 6 bases and J gave up 10 bases, with 13 bases separating them. CDR3 length: 12 amino acids. Germline assignment: CDR1 MNHNS and CDR2 SASEGT. CDR3 amino acids: CASSEPQGEQFF. In DNA form, the CDR3 reads TGTGCCAGCAGCGAACCCCAGGGGGAGCAGTTCTTC.

The chain has TRBV5-6 and TRBJ1-6, with TRBD1 as a possible D gene (5 bases). The CDR3 runs 14 residues. The V end lost 0 bases, the J end lost 10 bases, and 11 bases lay between the germline ends. Germline-derived CDR1 and CDR2 are SGHDT and YYEEEE. The CDR3 loop reads CASSLERGRSPLHF. CDR3 sequence (DNA): TGTGCCAGCAGCTTGGAAAGGGGAAGGTCACCCCTCCACTTT. Using reference TRBV5-6 and TRBJ1-6 for the parts outside the CDR3, the full variable domain is DAGVTQSPTHLIKTRGQQVTLRCSPKSGHDTVSWYQQALGQGPQFIFQYYEEEERQRGNFPDRFSGHQFPNYSSELNVNALLLGDSALYLCASSLERGRSPLHFGNGTRLTVT.

Written as DNA, the CDR3 is TGTGCCAGCAGCGTAGCCGGGAAAGAGACCCAGTACTTC. It yields the protein CASSVAGKETQYF. The V call is TRBV9, the J call TRBJ2-5; a weak D match, TRBD2 (5 bases). Germline V gene data show CDR1 as SGDLS and CDR2 as YYNGEE. The CDR3 spans 13 residues. Trimming shortened V by 0 bases and J by 3 bases, and 6 bases separated the two germline ends. The full variable domain, rest sourced from reference TRBV9 and TRBJ2-5, is DSGVTQTPKHLITATGQRVTLRCSPRSGDLSVYWYQQSLDQGLQFLIQYYNGEERAKGNILERFSAQQFPDLHSELNLSSLELGDSALYFCASSVAGKETQYFGPGTRLLVL.

The chain joins TRBV18 to TRBJ1-4; no definite D call. The CDR3 is made up of 16 amino acids. The ends were cut back, 0 bases at V and 0 bases at J, with 8 bases in the middle. CDR1 is KGHSH and CDR2 is LQKENI in the germline V gene. CDR3 amino acids: CASSPPQTATNEKLFF. CDR3 nucleotides: TGTGCCAGCTCACCACCGCAGACTGCAACTAATGAAAAACTGTTTTTT. The full variable domain, in which reference TRBV18 and TRBJ1-4 provide the parts outside the CDR3, is NAGVMQNPRHLVRRRGQEARLRCSPMKGHSHVYWYRQLPEEGLKFMVYLQKENIIDESGMPKERFSAEFPKEGPSILRIQQVVRGDSAAYFCASSPPQTATNEKLFFGSGTQLSVL.

The chain couples TRBV7-8 to TRBJ2-1, with a possible D match to TRBD2 (6 bases). The CDR3 spans 11 residues. The V gene's germline CDR1 is SGHVS and CDR2 FQNEAQ. V was trimmed by 5 bases and J by 8 bases, leaving 7 bases between them. The CDR3 spells CASSRRDEQFF. In DNA, the CDR3 is TGTGCCAGCAGCCGGAGGGATGAGCAGTTCTTC.

V gene TRBV7-2 combines with J gene TRBJ1-5; D is undetermined. Trimming left V 4 bases short and J 0 bases short, with 10 bases between. From germline, CDR1 is SGHTA and CDR2 FQGNSA. This CDR3 has 15 residues. The CDR3 DNA is TGTGCCAGCAGCTATATAGTGAATAGCAATCAGCCCCAGCATTTT. Amino acid sequence: CASSYIVNSNQPQHF.

The CDR3 loop is CASSRDRGLSVSGQPQHF. Here the CDR3 DNA reads TGTGCCAGCAGTCGAGACAGGGGGCTTTCGGTAAGTGGGCAGCCCCAGCATTTT. The chain couples TRBV27 to TRBJ1-5; TRBD1 matches at 10 bases. Germline values: CDR1 MNHEY, CDR2 SMNVEV (reference sequence). The CDR3 runs 18 residues. J lost 7 bases, V lost 5 bases, and 17 bases had no gene match.

The chain links TRBV25-1 to TRBJ2-1; D unresolved. The CDR3 runs to 16 residues. Deletions cut 3 bases from V and 0 bases from J, with 12 bases between. Germline loops: CDR1 MGHDK, CDR2 SYGVNS. CDR3 DNA sequence: TGTGCCAGCAGTGAGACCGGTCCATACTCCTACAATGAGCAGTTCTTC. Its protein product is CASSETGPYSYNEQFF.

This clone showed up just a few times. The rearrangement uses TRBV18 and TRBJ1-4; 8 bases match TRBD1. This CDR3 is 15 amino acids long. The germline gives CDR1 KGHSH, CDR2 LQKENI. J gave up 8 bases and V 4 bases, and 9 bases lay outside the gene matches. This CDR3 reads CASSLRTGGNEKLFF. Written as DNA, the CDR3 is TGTGCCAGCTCACTACGAACAGGGGGGAACGAAAAACTGTTTTTT.

The chain carries TRBV15 and TRBJ2-2, with 7 bases aligning to TRBD2. Germline V CDR1 and CDR2: LNHNV, YYDKDF (reference sequence). The CDR3 runs to 17 residues. V gave up 2 bases and J gave up 2 bases; unmatched junction bases: 8. This chain's CDR3 is CATSRSPAGLNTGELFF. CDR3 nucleotides: TGTGCCACCAGCAGAAGCCCAGCGGGGCTTAACACCGGGGAGCTGTTTTTT. The full variable domain, rest sourced from reference TRBV15 and TRBJ2-2, is DAMVIQNPRYQVTQFGKPVTLSCSQTLNHNVMYWYQQKSSQAPKLLFHYYDKDFNNEADTPDNFQSRRPNTSFCFLDIRSPGLGDTAMYLCATSRSPAGLNTGELFFGEGSRLTVL.

In its sample, this clone was seen once. This sequence joins TRBV28 and TRBJ1-1; TRBD1 matches 8 bases. The V gene's germline CDR1 is MDHEN and CDR2 SYDVKM. The CDR3 has 19 amino acids. Germline trimming cut 6 bases from V and 1 base from J; bases unmatched to any gene: 19. CDR3 nucleotide sequence: TGTGCCAGCAGCCCCACCCGGGACAGGAGCTTCTCCTGGAACACTGAAGCTTTCTTT. Its protein is CASSPTRDRSFSWNTEAFF.

The rearrangement uses TRBV4-1 and TRBJ2-7; the D is unclear. The V end lost 0 bases, the J end lost 0 bases, and 6 bases lay between the germline ends. The CDR3 loop spans 14 amino acids. CDR1 is MGHRA, CDR2 YSYEKL, per germline. CDR3 loop: CASSQDRVSYEQYF. The DNA for the CDR3 is TGCGCCAGCAGCCAAGATCGCGTCTCCTACGAGCAGTACTTC.

This chain links TRBV15 with TRBJ1-5; weak D call: TRBD1 (5 bases). CDR1 and CDR2 from the germline V gene are LNHNV and YYDKDF (reference sequence). V shed 0 bases and J shed 7 bases, with 19 bases lying between them. The CDR3 contains 17 residues. The CDR3 protein is CATSRDSYKSRGQPQHF. CDR3 nucleotides: TGTGCCACCAGCAGAGATAGCTACAAAAGTAGGGGCCAGCCCCAGCATTTT.

The rearrangement uses TRBV5-4 and TRBJ2-7; the D gene could be TRBD1 or TRBD2 (5 bases each). The CDR3 covers 16 residues. Germline V gene lookup returns CDR1 SGHNT and CDR2 YYREEE (reference sequence). The germline V and J ends were trimmed by 4 bases and 3 bases, with 20 bases remaining between them. In DNA, the CDR3 is TGTGCCAGCAGCACGGGGACCCTGTCCCCCAGCTACGAGCAGTACTTC. Its protein product is CASSTGTLSPSYEQYF.

J is TRBJ1-6 and V is TRBV7-9; weak D call: TRBD1 (5 bases). Trimming took 1 base from V and 10 from J, leaving 11 bases between them. The CDR3 sequence is 14 residues long. Germline V CDR1 and CDR2: SEHNR, FQNEAQ (reference sequence). CDR3 sequence (DNA): TGTGCCAGCAGCTTAGGGCAGGGTGGATCACCCCTCCACTTT. Translation gives CASSLGQGGSPLHF.

V and J are TRBV7-9 and TRBJ2-7; 10 bases align to TRBD1. J lost 5 bases, V lost 2 bases, and 6 bases had no gene match. This CDR3 has 15 amino acids. Germline V gene sequence: CDR1 SEHNR, CDR2 FQNEAQ (reference sequence). CDR3 bases: TGTGCCAGCAGCTTAAGGGACAGGGGTAGCGACGAGCAGTACTTC. Translating gives CASSLRDRGSDEQYF.

This clone has more than one count but fewer than ten. The chain recombines TRBV6-6 with TRBJ1-6; no reliable D call. Trimming pared 0 bases from V and 8 bases from J, leaving 14 bases between. Germline CDR1 is MNHNY and CDR2 is SVGAGI (reference sequence). This CDR3 is built from 16 residues. CDR3 DNA sequence: TGTGCCAGCAGTTACTCCCCAGGAGGGTATGATTCACCCCTCCACTTT. It encodes CASSYSPGGYDSPLHF.

The chain joins TRBV28 to TRBJ2-1; unclear D gene. The germline gives CDR1 MDHEN, CDR2 SYDVKM. The V and J ends lost 2 bases and 1 base respectively, with 6 bases between them. The CDR3 consists of 14 residues. The CDR3 sequence is CASSLPMSYNEQFF. In nucleotides, the CDR3 is TGTGCCAGCAGTTTACCCATGTCCTACAATGAGCAGTTCTTC.

The CDR3 reads CAWTGFTDTQYF. For the CDR3, the DNA is TGTGCCTGGACAGGGTTCACAGATACGCAGTATTTT. The chain is built from TRBV30 and TRBJ2-3, with D possibly matching TRBD1 (5 bases). Germline V gene data show CDR1 as GTSNPN and CDR2 as SVGIG (reference sequence). CDR3 length: 12 residues. V was shortened by 4 bases and J by 2 bases, with 7 bases between the two germline ends.